The present TCR beta chain was sequenced within a study of shared clonotypes between healthy human individuals. The assay was immunoSEQ multiplex PCR, and TCRdb's table has in-frame clones only and misses some. This sample has 2 million to 2.5 million clones, with about 95% found just once. CDR1 KGHSH and CDR2 LQKENI come from the germline V gene. The CDR3 totals 17 residues. Trimming removed 2 bases from V and 1 base from J, with 14 bases in between. A word on this clone: Antigen specificity is unknown.

General study results and limits: When compared with the clonotypes that were shared by all four sorted-subset donors, the non-shared clonotypes turned out to have lower generation probabilities.

The sequenced sample consisted of naive CD4+ T cells sorted from blood. Described subset: CD45RA+ positively selected. This receptor was taken from a young man in good health. V usage is TRBV18 and J usage is TRBJ2-2, with D tentatively TRBD1 (5 bases). For the CDR3, the DNA is TGTGCCAGCTCACCAAGTTTGGGGCCCAGGAACACCGGGGAGCTGTTTTTT. Protein sequence: CASSPSLGPRNTGELFF.